This T cell receptor beta chain derives from a study of OX40 agonist ivuxolimab in advanced cancers. Study background: The eligibility criteria allowed prior anti-PD-1, anti-PD-L1 or anti-CTLA-4 therapy, and 40% had some.

Data came from immunoSEQ multiplex PCR; TCRdb stores just in-frame clones and leaves some out. The repertoire holds tens of thousands of clones, with 80% to 95% as singletons. The input for sequencing was CD4+ or CD8+ T cells sorted from blood, taken in a trial of the OX40 agonist ivuxolimab. The receptor's source is an adult with an advanced solid tumor such as melanoma, head and neck, liver or kidney cancer.

Here the CDR3 reads CASSLGQDYNEQFF. Here the CDR3 DNA reads TGCGCCAGCAGCTTGGGGCAGGATTACAATGAGCAGTTCTTC. The chain employs TRBV5-1 and TRBJ2-1; D gene ambiguous. The germline V gene has CDR1 SGHRS and CDR2 YFSETQ. The CDR3 is 14 residues long. The V and J ends lost 0 bases and 4 bases respectively, with 8 bases between them.